This T cell receptor beta chain derives from a study of blood T cell repertoires in COVID-19. Data came from immunoSEQ multiplex PCR; TCRdb stores just in-frame clones and leaves some out. The data hold 100,000 to 150,000 clones, with about 88% observed a single time. This clone was observed a single time. The sequenced sample consisted of peripheral blood. The TCR was taken from a man aged 60 to 75 with COVID-19, enrolled during active disease.

CDR3 nucleotides: TGTGCCACCAGCAGAGGTAAATTCAACACTGAAGCTTTCTTT. Translated, it gives CATSRGKFNTEAFF. This sequence joins TRBV15 and TRBJ1-1; D is unclear. The CDR3 has 14 residues. Germline V gene data show CDR1 as LNHNV and CDR2 as YYDKDF (reference sequence). V was shortened by 1 base and J by 2 bases, with 8 bases between the two germline ends.